One and the same sample provided the 28 T cell receptor beta chains below, sequenced in a study of cytomegalovirus exposure and HLA in healthy donors. The primer mix had 60 Vbeta and 13 Jbeta primers. The method was immunoSEQ multiplex PCR; TCRdb's version includes in-frame clones alone and lacks a portion of them. The sample lists over 65,000 clones, about 82% occurring once. Sequences were obtained from PBMCs. These receptor sequences come from a woman in her thirties in good health and CMV-seronegative.

This chain connects TRBV27 to TRBJ1-5; 7 bases match TRBD1. The CDR3 is 17 amino acids. After removal of 2 bases from V and 0 bases from J, the junction contained 7 bases not matched to a gene. Germline CDR1 and CDR2: MNHEY and SMNVEV (reference sequence). CDR3: CASSLRQGFGSNQPQHF. The CDR3 nucleotides read TGTGCCAGCAGTTTACGACAGGGTTTTGGTAGCAATCAGCCCCAGCATTTT.

This clone occurred once. The gene calls are TRBV10-3 and TRBJ2-3, with D maybe TRBD1 (6 bases). Per germline, CDR1 ENHRY and CDR2 SYGVKD. The CDR3 is made up of 11 amino acids. The CDR3 region is CAGASTDTQYF. The CDR3 nucleotides are TGTGCGGGGGCGAGCACAGATACGCAGTATTTT.

The J gene is TRBJ1-1, the V gene TRBV19, with 9 bases identical to TRBD1. The CDR3 runs 15 residues. CDR1 and CDR2 from the germline V gene are LNHDA and SQIVND (reference sequence). V trimming: 4 bases; J trimming: 1 base; junction bases outside the gene matches: 4. CDR3 amino acids: CASSTRDRENTEAFF. For the CDR3, the DNA is TGTGCCAGTAGTACACGGGACAGGGAGAACACTGAAGCTTTCTTT.

The chain has TRBV29-1 and TRBJ1-2, with D hard to call. Trimming cost V 3 bases and J 0 bases, with 14 bases left between them. Germline loops: CDR1 SQVTM, CDR2 ANQGSEA. The CDR3 has 15 residues. DNA for the CDR3: TGCAGCGTTGAGGGTGTGCGGTCAGCTAACTATGGCTACACCTTC. Translation: CSVEGVRSANYGYTF.

V gene TRBV28 combines with J gene TRBJ2-2; perhaps TRBD1 as D (8 bases). CDR3 length equals 16 residues. Looked up from germline, CDR1 is MDHEN and CDR2 is SYDVKM. Trimming took off 10 bases at V and 5 bases at J, with 23 bases between the two ends. The CDR3 reads CATGGPGGARTGELFF. The DNA for the CDR3 is TGTGCCACCGGGGGGCCAGGGGGCGCGAGAACCGGGGAGCTGTTTTTT. Using reference TRBV28 and TRBJ2-2 for the parts outside the CDR3, the full variable domain is DVKVTQSSRYLVKRTGEKVFLECVQDMDHENMFWYRQDPGLGLRLIYFSYDVKMKEKGDIPEGYSVSREKKERFSLILESASTNQTSMYLCATGGPGGARTGELFFGEGSRLTVL.

V usage is TRBV28 and J usage is TRBJ2-1, with 9 bases identical to TRBD2. The CDR3 has 15 residues. Per germline, CDR1 MDHEN and CDR2 SYDVKM. V trimming: 6 bases; J trimming: 5 bases; junction bases outside the gene matches: 8. Here the CDR3 reads CASSSRGGGNNEQFF. Here the CDR3 DNA reads TGTGCCAGCAGCTCGCGGGGGGGCGGAAACAATGAGCAGTTCTTC.

The chain recombines TRBV6-1 with TRBJ2-7, with D possibly being TRBD2 (5 bases). Trimming left V 4 bases short and J 9 bases short, with 22 bases between. CDR3 length equals 15 residues. The V gene's germline CDR1 is MNHNS and CDR2 SASEGT. The CDR3 nucleotides read TGTGCCAGCAGTGGGCCAAACTATGACCCCAGCGGGCAGTACTTC. It codes for CASSGPNYDPSGQYF.

This clone was counted between two and nine times. The rearrangement uses TRBV4-2 and TRBJ2-3; 7 nucleotides align to TRBD1. The CDR3 is 15 residues long. V lost 2 bases and J lost 2; bases outside the gene matches: 4. Germline loops: CDR1 LGHNA, CDR2 YNFKEQ. The CDR3 DNA follows: TGTGCCAGCAGCCAACGACAGGGTGACACAGATACGCAGTATTTT. Encoded protein: CASSQRQGDTDTQYF.

The chain has TRBV5-1 and TRBJ2-7, with TRBD1 as a possible D gene (6 bases). V dropped 6 bases and J dropped 0 bases, with 13 bases sitting between them. The germline CDR1 and CDR2 sequences are SGHRS and YFSETQ. CDR3 size: 14 residues. CDR3 amino acids: CASNRGSYSYEQYF. As DNA, the CDR3 is TGCGCCAGCAATAGGGGGTCTTACTCCTACGAGCAGTACTTC.

DNA of the CDR3: TGTGCCAGCTCACCAAGGGAGGGGGTTGCAGATACGCAGTATTTT. This encodes CASSPREGVADTQYF. This rearrangement joins TRBV18 to TRBJ2-3, with D perhaps matching TRBD2 (7 bases). CDR1 and CDR2 from the germline V gene are KGHSH and LQKENI. V lost 2 bases and J lost 4, with 13 bases in between. The CDR3 has 15 amino acids.

This chain joins TRBV5-1 and TRBJ2-7; perhaps TRBD1 as D (5 bases). The CDR3 totals 16 residues. V was shortened by 0 bases and J by 5 bases, with 18 bases between the two germline ends. Germline V gene data show CDR1 as SGHRS and CDR2 as YFSETQ. Written as DNA, the CDR3 is TGCGCCAGCAGCTTGGGTCAGGGTGGAGCCCCCCACGAGCAGTACTTC. This translates into CASSLGQGGAPHEQYF.

This CDR3 reads CASSDSASANEQFF. CDR3 sequence (DNA): TGTGCCAGCAGTGACTCGGCTAGTGCGAATGAGCAGTTCTTC. The chain employs TRBV6-4 and TRBJ2-1; D is uncertain. CDR3 length: 14 residues. Looked up from germline, CDR1 is MRHNA and CDR2 is SNTAGT. The V end was cut by 0 bases, the J end by 7 bases, with 10 bases between.

The chain has TRBV30 and TRBJ1-1; TRBD1 matches 8 bases. The V and J ends lost 4 bases and 3 bases, in that order; junction bases with no gene match: 4. This CDR3 is built from 13 residues. Germline-derived CDR1 and CDR2 are GTSNPN and SVGIG (reference sequence). The CDR3 DNA reads as TGTGCCTGGATGAACAGGGGGGACACTGAAGCTTTCTTT. It specifies CAWMNRGDTEAFF.

The rearrangement links TRBV11-2 to TRBJ2-5; the match to TRBD1 covers 10 bases. CDR3 length equals 15 residues. Germline CDR1 SGHAT, CDR2 FQNNGV. The V segment lost 4 bases and the J segment 5 bases; nucleotides outside the gene matches: 7. CDR3 sequence reads: CASSSGQGGRETQYF. The CDR3 coding sequence is TGTGCCAGCAGCTCCGGACAGGGGGGACGGGAGACCCAGTACTTC.

The rearrangement joins TRBV5-4 to TRBJ2-7, with 9 nucleotides matching TRBD1. V gave up 1 base and J gave up 3 bases; unmatched junction bases: 5. Per germline, CDR1 SGHNT and CDR2 YYREEE (reference sequence). The CDR3 length is 15 residues. For the CDR3, the DNA is TGTGCCAGCAGCTTGAACGGACAGGGGAGCTACGAGCAGTACTTC. This gives the protein CASSLNGQGSYEQYF.

This chain joins TRBV7-2 and TRBJ1-3; 8 bases line up with TRBD1. V shed 7 bases and J 4 bases; nucleotides not matched to a gene: 9. CDR3 length: 15 amino acids. Per the germline V gene, CDR1 is SGHTA and CDR2 is FQGNSA. DNA for the CDR3: TGTGCCAGCACCATACCGACAGGGGAAGGAAACACCATATATTTT. Translation: CASTIPTGEGNTIYF. Drawing the rest from reference TRBV7-2 and TRBJ1-3, the complete variable domain is GAGVSQSPSNKVTEKGKDVELRCDPISGHTALYWYRQSLGQGLEFLIYFQGNSAPDKSGLPSDRFSAERTGGSVSTLTIQRTQQEDSAVYLCASTIPTGEGNTIYFGEGSWLTVV.

This chain links TRBV19 with TRBJ2-7; 7 bases align to TRBD1. The length of the CDR3 is 18 residues. CDR1 LNHDA and CDR2 SQIVND come from the germline V gene (reference sequence). V gave up 3 bases and J gave up 6 bases; unmatched junction bases: 20. CDR3 protein: CASSIRKTGTARRGEQYF. CDR3 DNA sequence: TGTGCCAGTAGTATTCGGAAGACAGGGACGGCCCGGCGCGGCGAGCAGTACTTC.

The rearrangement joins TRBV29-1 to TRBJ1-1, with a weak D call TRBD1 (6 bases). The V gene's germline CDR1 is SQVTM and CDR2 ANQGSEA. The CDR3 is made up of 12 amino acids. Trimming took 7 bases from V and 6 from J, leaving 15 bases between them. CDR3 amino acids: CSAMTGSAEAFF. The CDR3 region has the DNA TGCAGCGCTATGACAGGTTCGGCTGAAGCTTTCTTT.

V gene TRBV19 combines with J gene TRBJ2-5, with D maybe TRBD1 (6 bases). The germline V and J ends were trimmed by 1 base and 3 bases, with 12 bases remaining between them. Germline CDR1 LNHDA, CDR2 SQIVND (reference sequence). The CDR3 has 15 amino acids. In DNA, the CDR3 is TGTGCCAGTAGTATAGGGGGCCAGGGGAAAGAGACCCAGTACTTC. Protein: CASSIGGQGKETQYF.

V is TRBV6-4 and J is TRBJ2-7; the match to TRBD1 covers 8 bases. V was clipped by 10 bases and J by 1 base; unmatched bases: 12. The CDR3 length is 15 residues. Germline assignment: CDR1 MRHNA and CDR2 SNTAGT. This CDR3 is CATPFGQGRSYEQYF. CDR3 sequence (DNA): TGTGCCACCCCCTTCGGACAGGGAAGGTCCTACGAGCAGTACTTC.

Here the CDR3 DNA reads TGTGCCATCAGAACTACAGGATTAGGCACTGAAGCTTTCTTT. This gives the protein CAIRTTGLGTEAFF. The rearrangement joins TRBV10-3 to TRBJ1-1; perhaps TRBD1 as D (5 bases). The CDR3 sequence is 14 residues long. Deletions cut 6 bases from V and 4 bases from J, with 15 bases between. Germline CDR1 ENHRY, CDR2 SYGVKD.

The chain has TRBV7-2 and TRBJ1-6; possibly TRBD1 for D (5 bases). Germline values: CDR1 SGHTA, CDR2 FQGNSA. This CDR3 spans 12 amino acids. Trimming left V 1 base short and J 14 bases short, with 9 bases between. As DNA, the CDR3 is TGTGCCAGCAGCTTAGAGGGGCCTACCCTCCACTTT. It encodes CASSLEGPTLHF. Drawing the rest from reference TRBV7-2 and TRBJ1-6, the complete variable domain is GAGVSQSPSNKVTEKGKDVELRCDPISGHTALYWYRQSLGQGLEFLIYFQGNSAPDKSGLPSDRFSAERTGGSVSTLTIQRTQQEDSAVYLCASSLEGPTLHFGNGTRLTVT.

The chain employs TRBV9 and TRBJ2-1; TRBD2 matches at 8 bases. Trimming took 4 bases from V and 6 from J; bases not matched to a gene: 3. Per germline, CDR1 SGDLS and CDR2 YYNGEE. CDR3 length equals 13 residues. CDR3 in DNA: TGTGCCAGCAGCAGGACTAGCAGCAATGAGCAGTTCTTC. Its protein product is CASSRTSSNEQFF. Drawing the rest from reference TRBV9 and TRBJ2-1, the complete variable domain is DSGVTQTPKHLITATGQRVTLRCSPRSGDLSVYWYQQSLDQGLQFLIQYYNGEERAKGNILERFSAQQFPDLHSELNLSSLELGDSALYFCASSRTSSNEQFFGPGTRLTVL.

The CDR3 loop is CASRTSDRSWSPLHF. CDR3 coding DNA: TGTGCCAGCAGAACGTCGGACAGGTCTTGGTCACCCCTCCACTTT. The gene calls are TRBV28 and TRBJ1-6; 7 bases match TRBD1. CDR1 and CDR2 (germline): MDHEN, SYDVKM. CDR3 length equals 15 residues. Trimming took 6 bases from V and 10 from J; bases not matched to a gene: 12.

The V gene is TRBV19, the J gene TRBJ2-4, with 7 bases identical to TRBD1. The CDR3 is 20 residues long. V dropped 5 bases and J dropped 1; count of bases not matched to a gene: 20. Per the germline V gene, CDR1 is LNHDA and CDR2 is SQIVND (reference sequence). In DNA, the CDR3 is TGTGCCAGTAGTTCCACGACAGGGTGGAAGGCTTACCAGGCCAAAAACATTCAGTACTTC. Translation gives CASSSTTGWKAYQAKNIQYF. The full variable domain, completed using reference TRBV19 and TRBJ2-4, is DGGITQSPKYLFRKEGQNVTLSCEQNLNHDAMYWYRQDPGQGLRLIYYSQIVNDFQKGDIAEGYSVSREKKESFPLTVTSAQKNPTAFYLCASSSTTGWKAYQAKNIQYFGAGTRLSVL.

The CDR3 spells CASIQNTGAYEQYF. The CDR3 DNA reads TGTGCCAGCATCCAGAACACGGGAGCCTACGAGCAGTACTTC. The V gene is TRBV5-6, the J gene TRBJ2-7, with D possibly being TRBD2 (6 bases). V was shortened by 6 bases and J by 2 bases, with 15 bases between the two germline ends. Looked up from germline, CDR1 is SGHDT and CDR2 is YYEEEE. This CDR3 spans 14 amino acids.

CDR3 sequence: CASSGTGGHQPQHF. In DNA, the CDR3 is TGTGCCAGCAGTGGCACAGGGGGCCATCAGCCCCAGCATTTT. This chain links TRBV6-4 with TRBJ1-5; 9 bases fit TRBD1. The CDR3 consists of 14 residues. Trimming cost V 4 bases and J 5 bases; bases outside gene matches: 3. Germline V gene data show CDR1 as MRHNA and CDR2 as SNTAGT.

For this clone: The junction departs from germline at one end; a sequencing error may be responsible. The chain is built from TRBV7-9 and TRBJ1-6, with TRBD1 matching 8 bases. This CDR3 region has 15 residues. Germline loops: CDR1 SEHNR, CDR2 FQNEAQ (reference sequence). CDR3 DNA sequence: TGTTCCAGCAGTTTGACAGGGGTGTGGGGTTCACCCCTCCACTTT. This encodes CSSSLTGVWGSPLHF.